The 26 T cell receptor beta chains presented below share a single source sample, sequenced in a study of PD-1 blockade in classical Hodgkin lymphoma. Using immunoSEQ multiplex PCR, the repertoire was profiled, and TCRdb retains in-frame clones only, with some absent. The sample has 25,000 to 35,000 clones, about 85% seen once. The time point is: newly diagnosed, previously untreated cHL patient sample. Purified CD4+ T cells were obtained from thawed PBMCs through magnetic negative selection. Sequenced sample: CD4+ T cells from blood. The receptor source for this set is a human donor with classical Hodgkin lymphoma.

Points on this clone: One end of the junction fails to match germline, which may point to a read error. V usage is TRBV6-5 and J usage is TRBJ2-7, with TRBD2 identical over 7 bases. Germline V gene lookup returns CDR1 MNHEY and CDR2 SVGAGI. CDR3 size: 13 residues. DNA for the CDR3: TGTGCCAGCAGTGACTCGGGGGGCTACGAGCAGTACTTC. Translation gives CASSDSGGYEQYF.

The chain uses TRBV18 and TRBJ2-5, with D maybe TRBD2 (6 bases). V dropped 3 bases and J dropped 4 bases, with 15 bases sitting between them. Germline V CDR1 and CDR2: KGHSH, LQKENI. This CDR3 region has 15 residues. The CDR3 DNA reads as TGTGCCAGCTCACCGTTACCGGGAGTCACAGAGACCCAGTACTTC. As protein: CASSPLPGVTETQYF.

The J gene is TRBJ1-2, the V gene TRBV7-8; 8 bases map to TRBD1. In germline, CDR1 is SGHVS, CDR2 FQNEAQ. The CDR3 is made up of 13 amino acids. Unmatched junction bases numbered 3, after V lost 3 bases and J lost 6 bases. The CDR3 nucleotides read TGTGCCAGCAGCTTCCAGGGGGCAGATGGCTACACCTTC. Translating gives CASSFQGADGYTF.

This sequence joins TRBV11-2 and TRBJ2-7; D uncertain. Deletions cut 5 bases from V and 4 bases from J, with 12 bases between. This CDR3 contains 13 residues. CDR1 and CDR2 (germline): SGHAT, FQNNGV. For the CDR3, the DNA is TGTGCCAGCAGCCCTTTGCGTACGTACGAGCAGTACTTC. Translated: CASSPLRTYEQYF.

J is TRBJ2-2 and V is TRBV6-5; maybe TRBD2 (6 bases). V lost 2 bases to trimming and J lost 6 bases, with 13 bases between them. CDR1 is MNHEY and CDR2 is SVGAGI in the germline V gene. The CDR3 sequence is 15 residues long. CDR3 sequence: CASSYRGWGAGELFF. The CDR3 DNA reads TGTGCCAGCAGTTACCGGGGGTGGGGCGCCGGGGAGCTGTTTTTT.

The chain uses TRBV25-1 and TRBJ2-7; D might be TRBD1 or TRBD2, each matching 6 bases. This CDR3 contains 15 residues. V lost 1 base and J 5 bases, leaving 15 bases between the germline ends. The germline V gene has CDR1 MGHDK and CDR2 SYGVNS. The CDR3 nucleotides are TGTGCCAGCAGTGAATCCCTAGGGGGGACCGACGAGCAGTACTTC. It translates to CASSESLGGTDEQYF.

The rearrangement links TRBV6-1 to TRBJ2-1, with 7 bases lining up with TRBD2. J lost 5 bases, V lost 8 bases, and 9 bases had no gene match. The CDR3 extends over 14 amino acids. CDR1 and CDR2 from the germline V gene are MNHNS and SASEGT. CDR3 nucleotides: TGTGCCAGCTTTCCTTTCGGGAGGAACAATGAGCAGTTCTTC. Protein product: CASFPFGRNNEQFF.

V gene TRBV7-9 combines with J gene TRBJ2-7, with 9 bases identical to TRBD2. Trimming took 4 bases from V and 6 from J; bases not matched to a gene: 7. Germline CDR1 is SEHNR and CDR2 is FQNEAQ (reference sequence). This CDR3 has 14 residues. The CDR3 reads CASSSLAGKGEQYF. DNA for the CDR3: TGTGCCAGCAGCTCACTAGCGGGTAAGGGCGAGCAGTACTTC.

This clone was picked up one time. The chain's CDR3 is CASSLGVFNYGYTF. In DNA, the CDR3 is TGTGCCAGCAGTTTAGGAGTTTTTAACTATGGCTACACCTTC. The chain is built from TRBV28 and TRBJ1-2; D is unclear. The germline V and J ends were trimmed by 2 bases and 1 base, with 8 bases remaining between them. The germline V gene encodes CDR1 MDHEN and CDR2 SYDVKM. This CDR3 is built from 14 residues.

Only a few counts were recorded for this clone. The rearrangement links TRBV15 to TRBJ2-5, with D possibly being TRBD1 or TRBD2 (6 bases each). The CDR3 contains 13 residues. V was cut by 5 bases and J by 5 bases, with 12 bases left in between. From germline, CDR1 is LNHNV and CDR2 YYDKDF (reference sequence). For the CDR3, the DNA is TGTGCCACCAGCCTCCTAGGGGGGGAGACCCAGTACTTC. Encoded protein: CATSLLGGETQYF. Supplemented by reference TRBV15 and TRBJ2-5, the full variable domain reads DAMVIQNPRYQVTQFGKPVTLSCSQTLNHNVMYWYQQKSSQAPKLLFHYYDKDFNNEADTPDNFQSRRPNTSFCFLDIRSPGLGDTAMYLCATSLLGGETQYFGPGTRLLVL.

This clone was recorded only once. The CDR3 protein is CASSPPGGLETQYF. The CDR3 DNA reads TGTGCCAGCAGCCCACCAGGGGGCTTGGAGACCCAGTACTTC. The chain couples TRBV5-5 to TRBJ2-5, with 8 bases that match TRBD1. CDR1 and CDR2 from the germline V gene are SGHKS and YYEKEE (reference sequence). The CDR3 loop spans 14 amino acids. Unmatched junction bases numbered 7, after V lost 4 bases and J lost 5 bases.

The gene calls are TRBV10-1 and TRBJ1-4; D not resolved. CDR3 length: 14 residues. Germline V gene data show CDR1 as WNHNN and CDR2 as SYGVQD (reference sequence). V dropped 3 bases and J dropped 6 bases, with 11 bases sitting between them. CDR3 loop: CASSETARDEKLFF. CDR3 nucleotide sequence: TGCGCCAGCAGTGAAACGGCCCGTGATGAAAAACTGTTTTTT.

The gene calls are TRBV28 and TRBJ1-1; no firm D call. V shed 6 bases and J shed 11 bases, with 13 bases lying between them. CDR3 length: 11 residues. CDR1 and CDR2 (germline): MDHEN, SYDVKM. CDR3 nucleotides: TGTGCCAGCAGAAACCTGGGATCTGCTTTCTTT. This codes for CASRNLGSAFF.

The gene calls are TRBV30 and TRBJ1-6; no clear D gene. Deletions cut 2 bases from V and 7 bases from J, with 12 bases between. The CDR3 contains 14 residues. Germline values: CDR1 GTSNPN, CDR2 SVGIG (reference sequence). CDR3 residues: CAWSSQAGNSPLHF. The DNA for the CDR3 is TGTGCCTGGAGTTCCCAAGCGGGAAATTCACCCCTCCACTTT.

V gene TRBV29-1 combines with J gene TRBJ1-3; D may be TRBD1 (5 bases). The ends were cut back, 7 bases at V and 6 bases at J, with 16 bases in the middle. The germline CDR1 and CDR2 sequences are SQVTM and ANQGSEA. The CDR3 has 13 residues. DNA for the CDR3: TGCAGCGCCGAAGGAGGGGTGGAAAACACCATATATTTT. This translates into CSAEGGVENTIYF. Together with reference TRBV29-1 and TRBJ1-3, the CDR3 gives the full variable domain: SAVISQKPSRDICQRGTSLTIQCQVDSQVTMMFWYRQQPGQSLTLIATANQGSEATYESGFVIDKFPISRPNLTFSTLTVSNMSPEDSSIYLCSAEGGVENTIYFGEGSWLTVV.

J is TRBJ2-6 and V is TRBV27; no definite D call. CDR1 and CDR2 from the germline V gene are MNHEY and SMNVEV (reference sequence). V was cut by 7 bases and J by 0 bases, with 7 bases left in between. There are 14 residues in the CDR3. Here the CDR3 reads CASTRLSGANVLTF. The CDR3 DNA is TGTGCCAGCACCCGACTCTCTGGGGCCAACGTCCTGACTTTC.

V usage is TRBV28 and J usage is TRBJ2-7; possibly TRBD2 for D (5 bases). The CDR3 has 13 amino acids. Germline V gene sequence: CDR1 MDHEN, CDR2 SYDVKM. The V gene lost 2 bases and the J gene lost 6 bases, with 11 bases spanning the gap. The CDR3, as DNA: TGTGCCAGCAGTTTAAGGAGGTCTGCCGAGCAGTACTTC. Translation: CASSLRRSAEQYF.

This chain connects TRBV5-6 to TRBJ1-3, with D hard to call. The CDR3 spans 14 residues. Trimming shortened V by 2 bases and J by 2 bases, and 8 bases separated the two germline ends. CDR1 is SGHDT, CDR2 YYEEEE, per germline. The chain's CDR3 is CASSFGQAGNTIYF. CDR3 coding DNA: TGTGCCAGCAGCTTCGGGCAGGCTGGAAACACCATATATTTT.

The chain carries TRBV28 and TRBJ2-7, with a possible D match to TRBD2 (5 bases). V lost 7 bases, J lost 0 bases, and 16 bases lay in between. The CDR3 extends over 15 amino acids. Germline assignment: CDR1 MDHEN and CDR2 SYDVKM. The CDR3 bases are TGTGCCAGCAACATCTCCCCTCGGGGCTCCTACGAGCAGTACTTC. Translating gives CASNISPRGSYEQYF.

Note on this clone: This sample also contains other DNA sequences that code for the same CDR3. J is TRBJ2-5 and V is TRBV5-4, with 10 bases aligning to TRBD2. The CDR3 consists of 20 residues. Germline V lookup: CDR1 SGHNT, CDR2 YYREEE (reference sequence). Trimming took 4 bases from V and 5 from J; bases not matched to a gene: 23. The CDR3 spells CASSGQVRSSGSGGYETQYF. Written as DNA, the CDR3 is TGTGCCAGCAGCGGGCAAGTCCGGTCTAGCGGGAGCGGAGGGTACGAGACCCAGTACTTC.

This clone showed up just a few times. The chain recombines TRBV14 with TRBJ1-5; tentative D call: TRBD1 (6 bases). Germline V CDR1 and CDR2: SGHDN, FVKESK. The CDR3 spans 16 residues. Between the trimmed V and J ends, which lost 3 bases and 2 bases, there was a span of 14 bases. The CDR3 DNA reads TGTGCCAGCAGCCATCGACAGGTTTCGCGCAATCAGCCCCAGCATTTT. Translating gives CASSHRQVSRNQPQHF.

This clone was seen just once. This sequence joins TRBV2 and TRBJ2-3, with 10 bases lining up with TRBD2. This CDR3 region has 19 residues. Germline CDR1 and CDR2: SNHLY and FYNNEI. J gave up 3 bases and V 5 bases, and 17 bases lay outside the gene matches. The CDR3 DNA follows: TGTGCCAGCAGTCCCGACCCGGGACTAGCGAACGAGGGGACAGATACGCAGTATTTT. Amino acid sequence: CASSPDPGLANEGTDTQYF.

CDR3 region: CASSAGLARTDTQYF. Written as DNA, the CDR3 is TGTGCCAGCAGCGCCGGACTAGCTAGAACAGATACGCAGTATTTT. The rearrangement joins TRBV7-3 to TRBJ2-3; 8 bases line up with TRBD2. From germline, CDR1 is SGHTA and CDR2 FQGTGA. The CDR3 contains 15 residues. V was pared by 5 bases and J by 3 bases, with 7 bases of the junction left unmatched.

The CDR3 DNA reads as TGTGCCAGCTCTTCCGTGTGGCAGTCCGGAGCGAATCCCTCTGGAAACACCATATATTTT. Translating gives CASSSVWQSGANPSGNTIYF. The gene calls are TRBV18 and TRBJ1-3; D is unresolved. Germline values: CDR1 KGHSH, CDR2 LQKENI. CDR3 size: 20 residues. Trimming stripped 6 bases from V and 0 bases from J, with 27 bases between.

The rearrangement joins TRBV29-1 to TRBJ1-2; 7 bases fit TRBD1. Germline CDR1 SQVTM, CDR2 ANQGSEA. The junction had 9 bases not matched to a gene; V was cut back by 4 bases and J by 7 bases. The CDR3 is made up of 13 amino acids. CDR3 nucleotides: TGCAGCGTTGGACGACAGGGAGGATCTGGCTACACCTTC. It yields the protein CSVGRQGGSGYTF. Complete variable domain (other parts from reference TRBV29-1 and TRBJ1-2): SAVISQKPSRDICQRGTSLTIQCQVDSQVTMMFWYRQQPGQSLTLIATANQGSEATYESGFVIDKFPISRPNLTFSTLTVSNMSPEDSSIYLCSVGRQGGSGYTFGSGTRLTVV.

The genes are TRBV10-2 and TRBJ2-7, with D hard to call. The ends were cut back, 2 bases at V and 2 bases at J, with 7 bases in the middle. The CDR3 runs to 13 residues. In germline, CDR1 is WSHSY, CDR2 SAAADI. CDR3 coding DNA: TGCGCCAGCAGTGAGGACGGACCCTACGAGCAGTACGTC. It translates to CASSEDGPYEQYV.